This TCR beta chain stems from a study of early T cells in non-severe SARS-CoV-2 infection. Study-level background: Investigators sequenced bulk RNA drawn from unsorted whole blood, and chains remained unpaired.

This clonotype was picked up a small number of times. The V segment lost 4 bases and the J segment 2 bases; nucleotides outside the gene matches: 16. The CDR3 runs 18 residues. Germline lookup yields CDR1 SGHKS and CDR2 YYEKEE (reference sequence). TCRdb reprocessed the 5' RACE reads with MiXCR, giving one entry per CDR3 protein. The sample holds about 80,000 distinct CDR3 sequences, 5% seen once. This clonotype originated in an adult who was a healthcare worker with PCR-confirmed SARS-CoV-2 infection or an uninfected control (not recorded which). The material was whole blood, obtained at baseline. The chain uses TRBV5-5 and TRBJ1-1, with 8 bases matching TRBD1. The CDR3 DNA reads TGTGCCAGCAGCACGCACCTACAGGGGGTGCGGGGAAACACTGAAGCTTTCTTT. Protein product: CASSTHLQGVRGNTEAFF.